The clone carrying this T cell receptor beta chain has ten or more counts. What it binds is unknown. Samples came from axillary lymph nodes draining the breast cancer. V was cut by 5 bases and J by 9 bases, with 17 bases left in between. This CDR3 is built from 14 residues. Germline-derived CDR1 and CDR2 are SGHNT and YENEEA. The sample belongs to a study of breast tumors, draining lymph nodes, adjacent tissues. From the multiplex PCR reads, TCRdb called clonotypes with MiXCR, one entry per CDR3 protein. The sample lists about 200,000 distinct CDR3 sequences, about 32% seen once, with 4.3% in the top ten. Study-wide findings and caveats: The lymph node origin of tumor T cells was framed as consistent with a hypothesis, not demonstrated. Tumor and nontumor repertoires were significantly more similar in luminal-like than in basal-like breast cancer. Tumor repertoires ranked between lymph nodes and nontumor tissue in diversity, with V and J gene preferences. Findings are consistent with lymph node origin and intratumoral expansion of most tumor T cells.

The receptor was isolated from a female donor with breast cancer. Some clones in this sample may be carry-over from other donors' samples. The sample taken for sequencing was axillary lymph node tissue. The chain uses TRBV11-3 and TRBJ1-5; D unresolved. The CDR3 is CASSHLTTRTPQHF. Written as DNA, the CDR3 is TGTGCCAGCAGCCACCTAACCACTCGGACGCCCCAGCATTTT.